Described below is a single T cell receptor beta chain sequence and its context. These data belong to a study of T cells in Graves' hyperthyroidism and ophthalmopathy. V shed 1 base and J shed 3 bases, with 13 bases lying between them. In germline, CDR1 is SEHNR, CDR2 FQNEAQ (reference sequence). The CDR3 loop spans 15 amino acids. The source of the PBMCs was less than 12 ml of fresh peripheral blood. There were TCR beta CDR3 regions amplified from RNA transcripts. The HTBI set primed first-round TCR CDR3 RT-PCR. TCRdb re-analysed the multiplex PCR reads in MiXCR, keeping a single row per CDR3 protein. The profile shows about 350,000 distinct CDR3 sequences, approximately 13% of them singletons.

This sequence joins TRBV7-9 and TRBJ2-7; D may be TRBD1 (6 bases). This clonotype was obtained from a woman in her twenties or thirties with Graves' hyperthyroidism. Sequencing input: blood. CDR3 in DNA: TGTGCCAGCAGCTTAGTACAGGGTACTGGCTACGAGCAGTACTTC. The encoded protein is CASSLVQGTGYEQYF. The whole variable domain, filled in from reference TRBV7-9 and TRBJ2-7, reads DTGVSQNPRHKITKRGQNVTFRCDPISEHNRLYWYRQTLGQGPEFLTYFQNEAQLEKSRLLSDRFSAERPKGSFSTLEIQRTEQGDSAMYLCASSLVQGTGYEQYFGPGTRLTVT.